These 13 T cell receptor beta chains share one sample of origin, sequenced in a study of cytomegalovirus exposure and HLA in healthy donors. TCRdb's table, derived via immunoSEQ multiplex PCR, lists solely in-frame clones and lacks some. The sample lists about 280,000 clones; around 86% were seen once. Sequenced material: PBMCs. These receptors originate from a woman aged 18-29 years in good health and CMV-seronegative.

This sequence joins TRBV4-3 and TRBJ2-5; TRBD1 agrees at 7 bases. Looked up from germline, CDR1 is LGHNA and CDR2 is YSLEER. The length of the CDR3 is 16 residues. V shed 3 bases and J 5 bases; nucleotides not matched to a gene: 12. CDR3 sequence reads: CASSHLQTGRGETQYF. CDR3 sequence (DNA): TGCGCCAGCAGCCACCTCCAGACAGGGCGCGGCGAGACCCAGTACTTC.

J is TRBJ2-1 and V is TRBV6-5; 10 bases are shared with TRBD1. The CDR3 runs 15 residues. Germline values: CDR1 MNHEY, CDR2 SVGAGI. The trim removed 6 bases at V and 10 bases at J, leaving 12 bases unmatched. The DNA for the CDR3 is TGTGCCAGCAGCCAGCCCCCGACAGGGGGCAAAGAGCAGTTCTTC. Translating it yields CASSQPPTGGKEQFF.

The chain employs TRBV27 and TRBJ2-7; D is unclear. V was trimmed by 6 bases and J by 5 bases, leaving 17 bases between them. The CDR3 consists of 14 residues. Germline values: CDR1 MNHEY, CDR2 SMNVEV (reference sequence). CDR3 loop: CASSELRQTHEQYF. For the CDR3, the DNA is TGTGCCAGCAGCGAATTAAGGCAGACTCACGAGCAGTACTTC.

The chain employs TRBV5-8 and TRBJ2-4, with 8 bases identical to TRBD1. The germline gives CDR1 SGHTS, CDR2 YDEGEE. V was clipped by 4 bases and J by 8 bases; unmatched bases: 8. This CDR3 has 14 amino acids. In nucleotides, the CDR3 is TGTGCCAGCAGCACCGGGACAGGCAGGGACATTCAGTACTTC. Protein product: CASSTGTGRDIQYF.

The chain uses TRBV2 and TRBJ2-7, with a weak D call TRBD1 (6 bases). The CDR3 is made up of 12 amino acids. The V gene lost 6 bases and the J gene lost 11 bases, with 17 bases spanning the gap. Per germline, CDR1 SNHLY and CDR2 FYNNEI. The CDR3 spells CASRTETGEEYF. DNA of the CDR3: TGTGCCAGCAGGACTGAGACAGGAGAGGAGTACTTC.

The chain links TRBV2 to TRBJ1-2; TRBD1 agrees at 7 bases. Germline CDR1 reads SNHLY; CDR2 reads FYNNEI. The CDR3 has 14 residues. Germline trimming cut 2 bases from V and 0 bases from J; bases unmatched to any gene: 0. CDR3 protein: CASSERGPNYGYTF. As DNA, the CDR3 is TGTGCCAGCAGTGAAAGGGGGCCTAACTATGGCTACACCTTC.

The rearrangement joins TRBV7-2 to TRBJ1-6, with D hard to call. CDR3 length: 13 amino acids. V gave up 3 bases and J gave up 10 bases, with 10 bases separating them. CDR1 SGHTA and CDR2 FQGNSA come from the germline V gene. The CDR3 bases are TGTGCCAGCAGCTTTTCGGGGTTCTCACCCCTCCACTTT. Translation: CASSFSGFSPLHF.

The V gene is TRBV5-1, the J gene TRBJ2-7; D remains unclear. This CDR3 spans 15 amino acids. V was clipped by 3 bases and J by 0 bases, with 13 bases between them. CDR1 is SGHRS and CDR2 is YFSETQ in the germline V gene. The CDR3 protein is CASSWRKTSSYEQYF. The CDR3, as DNA: TGCGCCAGCAGCTGGCGGAAGACTTCCTCCTACGAGCAGTACTTC.

The chain uses TRBV18 and TRBJ1-4, with D possibly being TRBD1 (6 bases). The germline V gene has CDR1 KGHSH and CDR2 LQKENI. V gave up 2 bases and J gave up 12 bases, with 13 bases separating them. The length of the CDR3 is 13 residues. CDR3 coding DNA: TGTGCCAGCTCACCAGGGGGCGCGTCGGAACTGTTTTTT. This codes for CASSPGGASELFF.

This rearrangement joins TRBV7-8 to TRBJ2-1; 11 nucleotides line up with TRBD2. CDR3 length: 15 residues. CDR1 is SGHVS and CDR2 is FQNEAQ in the germline V gene. V gave up 1 base and J gave up 4 bases; unmatched junction bases: 0. CDR3 residues: CASSLVAGGYNEQFF. CDR3 bases: TGTGCCAGCAGCTTAGTAGCGGGAGGGTACAATGAGCAGTTCTTC.

The rearrangement uses TRBV6-5 and TRBJ2-7, with TRBD2 matching 12 bases. CDR3 length equals 15 residues. J lost 2 bases, V lost 6 bases, and 5 bases had no gene match. The V gene's germline CDR1 is MNHEY and CDR2 SVGAGI. The DNA of the CDR3 is TGTGCCAGCAGGGCGTGGACTAGCGGGACCTACGAGCAGTACTTC. Its protein is CASRAWTSGTYEQYF.

The chain has TRBV15 and TRBJ1-5; 10 nucleotides line up with TRBD1. CDR1 and CDR2 (germline): LNHNV, YYDKDF (reference sequence). Trimming took 4 bases from V and 5 from J; bases not matched to a gene: 5. This CDR3 is built from 15 residues. The CDR3 region has the DNA TGTGCCACCAGCACGGGACAGGGGATTGATCAGCCCCAGCATTTT. As protein: CATSTGQGIDQPQHF.

The V call is TRBV4-1, the J call TRBJ2-7; TRBD1 agrees at 7 bases. Germline assignment: CDR1 MGHRA and CDR2 YSYEKL. The trim removed 2 bases at V and 5 bases at J, leaving 21 bases unmatched. The CDR3 loop spans 19 amino acids. The CDR3 is CASSQTIPPPGRGSHEQYF. CDR3 bases: TGCGCCAGCAGCCAAACAATCCCCCCCCCGGGCAGGGGGTCCCACGAGCAGTACTTC.